Reported below is one T cell receptor (beta chain). Profiled with immunoSEQ multiplex PCR; TCRdb holds only in-frame clones, not every one. The sample holds around 53,000 clones, about 85% seen once. The V and J ends lost 5 bases and 6 bases, in that order; junction bases with no gene match: 9. Germline-derived CDR1 and CDR2 are SGHAT and FQNNGV. This CDR3 region has 16 residues. This entry comes from a study of control samples from healthy donors and cancer patients. The sequence was obtained from a man in his sixties with head and neck cancer. The chain is built from TRBV11-2 and TRBJ1-6; 8 bases fit TRBD1. The sample consisted of PBMCs. The CDR3 loop is CASSRTGILLNSPLHF. DNA of the CDR3: TGTGCCAGCAGCCGGACAGGGATTCTCCTTAATTCACCCCTCCACTTT.